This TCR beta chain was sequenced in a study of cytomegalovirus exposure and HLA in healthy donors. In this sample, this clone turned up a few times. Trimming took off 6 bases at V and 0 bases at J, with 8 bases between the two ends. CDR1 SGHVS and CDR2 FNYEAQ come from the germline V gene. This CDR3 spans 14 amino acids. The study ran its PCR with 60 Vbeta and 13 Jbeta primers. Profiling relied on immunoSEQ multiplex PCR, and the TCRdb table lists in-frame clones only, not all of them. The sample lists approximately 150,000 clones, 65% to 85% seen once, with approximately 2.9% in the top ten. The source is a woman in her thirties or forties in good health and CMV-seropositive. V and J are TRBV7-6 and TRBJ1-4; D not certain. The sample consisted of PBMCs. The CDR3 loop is CASSPIATNEKLFF. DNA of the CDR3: TGTGCCAGCAGTCCTATTGCAACTAATGAAAAACTGTTTTTT.